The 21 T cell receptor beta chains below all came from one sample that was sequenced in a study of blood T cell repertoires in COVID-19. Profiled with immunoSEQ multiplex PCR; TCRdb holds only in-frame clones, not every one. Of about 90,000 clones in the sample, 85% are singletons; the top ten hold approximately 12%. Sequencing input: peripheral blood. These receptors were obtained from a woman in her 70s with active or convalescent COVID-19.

The CDR3 loop is CASSFSVNTEAFF. The CDR3, as DNA: TGTGCCAGCAGCTTCTCAGTGAACACTGAAGCTTTCTTT. This sequence joins TRBV7-9 and TRBJ1-1; D remains unclear. V lost 3 bases and J lost 0, with 5 bases in between. Germline V gene lookup returns CDR1 SEHNR and CDR2 FQNEAQ (reference sequence). CDR3 size: 13 residues.

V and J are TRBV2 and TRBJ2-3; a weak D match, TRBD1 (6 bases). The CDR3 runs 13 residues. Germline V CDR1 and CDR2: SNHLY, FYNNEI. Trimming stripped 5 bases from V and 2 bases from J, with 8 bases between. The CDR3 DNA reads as TGTGCCAGCAGTCGGGACATCACAGATACGCAGTATTTT. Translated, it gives CASSRDITDTQYF.

The CDR3 region is CASSDIALAGNNEQFF. The CDR3 DNA sequence: TGTGCCAGCAGTGATATTGCGCTAGCGGGGAACAATGAGCAGTTCTTC. The gene calls are TRBV27 and TRBJ2-1, with 9 bases fitting TRBD2. Germline CDR1 and CDR2: MNHEY and SMNVEV (reference sequence). V gave up 5 bases and J gave up 5 bases; unmatched junction bases: 10. There are 16 residues in the CDR3.

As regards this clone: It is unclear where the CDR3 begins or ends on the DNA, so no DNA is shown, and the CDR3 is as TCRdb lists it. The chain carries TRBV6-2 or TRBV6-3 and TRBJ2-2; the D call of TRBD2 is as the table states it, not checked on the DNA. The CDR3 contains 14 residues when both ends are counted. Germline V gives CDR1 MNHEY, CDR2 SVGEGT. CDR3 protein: CASSTSVVSGELFF.

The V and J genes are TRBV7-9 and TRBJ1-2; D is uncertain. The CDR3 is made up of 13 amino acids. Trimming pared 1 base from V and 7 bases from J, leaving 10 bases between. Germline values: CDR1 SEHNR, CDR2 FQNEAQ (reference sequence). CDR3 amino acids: CASSLVSPGGYTF. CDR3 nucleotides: TGTGCCAGCAGCTTAGTTTCGCCAGGTGGCTACACCTTC.

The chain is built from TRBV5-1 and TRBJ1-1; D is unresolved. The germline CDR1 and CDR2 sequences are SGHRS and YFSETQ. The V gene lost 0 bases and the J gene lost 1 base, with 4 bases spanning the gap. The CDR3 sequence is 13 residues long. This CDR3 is CASSLAGNTEAFF. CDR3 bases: TGCGCCAGCAGCTTGGCAGGGAACACTGAAGCTTTCTTT. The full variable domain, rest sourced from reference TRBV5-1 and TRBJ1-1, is KAGVTQTPRYLIKTRGQQVTLSCSPISGHRSVSWYQQTPGQGLQFLFEYFSETQRNKGNFPGRFSGRQFSNSRSEMNVSTLELGDSALYLCASSLAGNTEAFFGQGTRLTVV.

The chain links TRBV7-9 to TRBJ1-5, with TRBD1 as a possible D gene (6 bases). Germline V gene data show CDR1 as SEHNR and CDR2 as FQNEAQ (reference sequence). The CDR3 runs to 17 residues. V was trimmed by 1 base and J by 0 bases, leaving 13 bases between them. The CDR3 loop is CASSLVRPGHSNQPQHF. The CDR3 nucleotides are TGTGCCAGCAGCTTAGTTCGACCGGGACATAGCAATCAGCCCCAGCATTTT.

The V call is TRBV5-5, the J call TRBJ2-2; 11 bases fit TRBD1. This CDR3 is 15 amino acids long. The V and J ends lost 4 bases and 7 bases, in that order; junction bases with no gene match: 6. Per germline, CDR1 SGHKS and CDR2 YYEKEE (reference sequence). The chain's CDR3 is CASSRGQGAFGELFF. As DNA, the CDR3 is TGTGCCAGCAGCCGAGGACAGGGGGCGTTCGGGGAGCTGTTTTTT.

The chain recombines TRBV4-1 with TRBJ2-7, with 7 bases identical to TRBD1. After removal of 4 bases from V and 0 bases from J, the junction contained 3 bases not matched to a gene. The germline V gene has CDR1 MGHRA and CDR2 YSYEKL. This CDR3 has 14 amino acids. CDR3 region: CASSLQGSSYEQYF. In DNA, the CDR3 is TGCGCCAGCAGCCTACAGGGGAGCTCCTACGAGCAGTACTTC.

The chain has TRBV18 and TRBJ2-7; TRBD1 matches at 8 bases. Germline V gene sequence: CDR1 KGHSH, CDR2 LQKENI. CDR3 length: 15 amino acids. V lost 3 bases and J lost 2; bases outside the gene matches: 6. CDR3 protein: CASSPSGQVTYEQYF. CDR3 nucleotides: TGTGCCAGCTCACCCTCGGGACAGGTGACCTACGAGCAGTACTTC.

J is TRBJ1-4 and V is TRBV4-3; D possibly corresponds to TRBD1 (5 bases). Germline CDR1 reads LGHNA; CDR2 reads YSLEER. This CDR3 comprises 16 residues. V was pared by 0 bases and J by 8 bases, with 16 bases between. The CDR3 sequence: CASSQDLVAGQEKLFF. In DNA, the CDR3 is TGCGCCAGCAGCCAAGATTTGGTGGCAGGGCAAGAAAAACTGTTTTTT.

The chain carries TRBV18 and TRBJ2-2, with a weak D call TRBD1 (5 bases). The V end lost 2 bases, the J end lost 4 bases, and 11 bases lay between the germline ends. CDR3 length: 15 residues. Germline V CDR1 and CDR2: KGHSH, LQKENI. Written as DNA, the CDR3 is TGTGCCAGCTCACCAGACAGCCGGAGCACCGGGGAGCTGTTTTTT. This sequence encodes CASSPDSRSTGELFF.

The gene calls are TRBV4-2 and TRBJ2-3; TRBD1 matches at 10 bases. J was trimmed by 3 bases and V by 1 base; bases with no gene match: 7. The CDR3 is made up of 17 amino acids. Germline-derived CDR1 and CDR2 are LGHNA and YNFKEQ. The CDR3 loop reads CASSQGGTGVRTDTQYF. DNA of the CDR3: TGTGCCAGCAGCCAAGGCGGGACAGGGGTGAGGACAGATACGCAGTATTTT.

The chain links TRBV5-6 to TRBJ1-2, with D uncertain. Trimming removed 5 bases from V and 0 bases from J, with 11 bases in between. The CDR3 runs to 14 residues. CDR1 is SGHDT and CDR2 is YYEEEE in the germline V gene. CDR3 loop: CASRPPATNYGYTF. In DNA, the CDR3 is TGTGCCAGCAGGCCCCCAGCGACTAACTATGGCTACACCTTC.

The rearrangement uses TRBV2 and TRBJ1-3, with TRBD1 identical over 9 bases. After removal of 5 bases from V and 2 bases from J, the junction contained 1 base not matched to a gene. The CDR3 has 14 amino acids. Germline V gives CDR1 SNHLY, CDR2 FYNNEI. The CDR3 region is CASSWTGAGNTIYF. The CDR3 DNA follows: TGTGCCAGCAGTTGGACAGGGGCTGGAAACACCATATATTTT.

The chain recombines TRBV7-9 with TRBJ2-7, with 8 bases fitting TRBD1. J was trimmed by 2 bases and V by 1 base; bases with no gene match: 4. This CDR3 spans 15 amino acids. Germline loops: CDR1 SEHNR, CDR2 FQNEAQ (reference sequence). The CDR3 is CASSLVGQATYEQYF. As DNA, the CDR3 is TGTGCCAGCAGCTTAGTGGGACAGGCGACCTACGAGCAGTACTTC.

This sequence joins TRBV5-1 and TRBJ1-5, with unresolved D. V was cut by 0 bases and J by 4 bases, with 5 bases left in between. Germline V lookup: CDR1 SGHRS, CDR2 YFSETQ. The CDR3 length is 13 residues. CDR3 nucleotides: TGCGCCAGCAGCTTGGGAGATAATCAGCCCCAGCATTTT. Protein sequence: CASSLGDNQPQHF.

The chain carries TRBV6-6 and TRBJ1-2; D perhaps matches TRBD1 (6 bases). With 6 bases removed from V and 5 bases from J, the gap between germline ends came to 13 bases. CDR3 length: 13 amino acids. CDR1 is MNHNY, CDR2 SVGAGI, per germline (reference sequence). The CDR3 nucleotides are TGTGCCAGCAGAGGGGGTTTGGGATATGGCTACACCTTC. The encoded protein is CASRGGLGYGYTF.

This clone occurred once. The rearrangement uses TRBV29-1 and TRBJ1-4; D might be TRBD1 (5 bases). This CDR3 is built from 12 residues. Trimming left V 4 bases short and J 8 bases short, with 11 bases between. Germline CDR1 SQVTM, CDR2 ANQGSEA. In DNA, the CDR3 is TGCAGCGTTGGGGACTTGTGGGAAAAACTGTTTTTT. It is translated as CSVGDLWEKLFF.

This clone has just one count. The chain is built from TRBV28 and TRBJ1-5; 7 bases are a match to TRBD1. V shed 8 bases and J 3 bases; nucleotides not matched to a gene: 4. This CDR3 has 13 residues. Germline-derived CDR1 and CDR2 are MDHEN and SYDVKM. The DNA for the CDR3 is TGTGCCAGCTGGGGACAGTACAATCAGCCCCAGCATTTT. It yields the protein CASWGQYNQPQHF.

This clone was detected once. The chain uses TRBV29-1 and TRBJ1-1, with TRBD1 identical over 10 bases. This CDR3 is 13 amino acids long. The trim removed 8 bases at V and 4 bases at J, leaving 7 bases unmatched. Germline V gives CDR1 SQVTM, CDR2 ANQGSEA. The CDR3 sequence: CSTRQGASTEAFF. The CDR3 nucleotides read TGCAGCACCAGACAGGGGGCTTCCACTGAAGCTTTCTTT.